The rows below give T cell receptor beta chains drawn from one sample of a study of OX40 agonist ivuxolimab in advanced cancers. Some clones are missing from TCRdb's copy, which holds only in-frame ones; the method was immunoSEQ multiplex PCR. The data show tens of thousands of clones, 84% seen once. Sequences were derived from CD4+ or CD8+ T cells sorted from blood, sampled in a trial of the OX40 agonist ivuxolimab. The receptors stem from an adult with an advanced solid tumor such as melanoma, head and neck, liver or kidney cancer. The CDR3 runs from the conserved cysteine through the conserved F or W. The D gene is left open where the match is weak. Size tells how often a clone was seen (once, few, many) or the class of an expanded clone, and some rows leave it out.

abundance,len,d_gene,v_gene,j_gene,CDR3aa,CDR3nt
-,16,-,TRBV19,TRBJ1-4,CASSIGSTTTNEKLFF,TGTGCCAGTAGTATCGGCAGCACAACAACTAATGAAAAACTGTTTTTT
-,15,-,TRBV7-2,TRBJ1-2,CASSLARTELYGYTF,TGTGCCAGCAGCTTAGCCCGGACAGAGCTCTATGGCTACACCTTC
-,15,-,TRBV7-9,TRBJ1-6,CASSLDSTMGSPLHF,TGTGCCAGCAGCTTGGACAGTACAATGGGTTCACCCCTCCACTTT
few,13,-,TRBV30,TRBJ1-6,CAWRLGGNSPLHF,TGTGCCTGGAGATTGGGGGGTAATTCACCCCTCCACTTT
few,15,TRBD2,TRBV10-3,TRBJ2-1,CAISSSGGSYNEQFF,TGTGCCATCAGCTCAAGCGGGGGGTCCTACAATGAGCAGTTCTTC
-,19,TRBD2,TRBV5-1,TRBJ2-3,CASSLVSGLAGVTTDTQYF,TGCGCCAGCAGCTTGGTATCGGGACTAGCGGGGGTAACGACAGATACGCAGTATTTT
-,14,-,TRBV19,TRBJ2-3,CASSTRQGTDTQYF,TGTGCCAGTAGTACCCGACAGGGCACAGATACGCAGTATTTT
-,13,-,TRBV28,TRBJ2-2,CASSLRQVGELFF,TGTGCCAGCAGTCTCCGACAGGTCGGGGAGCTGTTTTTT
-,16,TRBD1,TRBV10-2,TRBJ2-2,CASSDQGQGYTGELFF,TGCGCCAGCAGTGACCAGGGACAGGGATACACCGGGGAGCTGTTTTTT
-,13,-,TRBV2,TRBJ1-4,CASLGGLQEKLFF,TGTGCCAGCCTGGGGGGCCTGCAAGAAAAACTGTTTTTT
few,12,-,TRBV6-5,TRBJ1-2,CASRDTNYGYTF,TGTGCCAGCAGGGATACAAACTATGGCTACACCTTC
-,14,TRBD1,TRBV7-2,TRBJ1-3,CASRLTGVGNTIYF,TGTGCCAGCAGATTAACAGGGGTAGGAAACACCATATATTTT
once,16,-,TRBV19,TRBJ1-5,CAANPPLDLSNQPQHF,TGTGCCGCTAACCCCCCGCTGGATCTTAGCAATCAGCCCCAGCATTTT
few,16,-,TRBV28,TRBJ2-1,CASNLRRGSSANEQFF,TGTGCCAGCAACCTCCGGCGGGGCTCCTCCGCCAATGAGCAGTTCTTC
few,17,-,TRBV11-2,TRBJ1-5,CASSEDEGYRVSQPQHF,TGTGCCAGCAGCGAAGACGAGGGGTATCGGGTTTCGCAGCCCCAGCATTTT
few,17,-,TRBV5-1,TRBJ1-6,CASSPGGSTDYNSPLHF,TGCGCCAGCAGCCCGGGAGGGTCGACAGATTATAATTCACCCCTCCACTTT
-,14,-,TRBV15,TRBJ1-6,CATRDLNENSPLHF,TGTGCCACGAGAGACCTGAACGAAAATTCACCCCTCCACTTT
-,13,-,TRBV7-3,TRBJ1-1,CASSLSGGTEAFF,TGTGCCAGCAGCTTATCCGGGGGCACTGAAGCTTTCTTT
-,14,TRBD1,TRBV30,TRBJ1-6,CAWSRGEYNSPLHF,TGTGCCTGGAGCAGGGGGGAGTACAATTCACCCCTCCACTTT
-,15,TRBD1,TRBV10-3,TRBJ1-1,CAILGTGRGDTEAFF,TGTGCCATCCTTGGGACAGGGAGGGGGGACACTGAAGCTTTCTTT
once,15,TRBD1,TRBV28,TRBJ2-7,CASRSPKGAPYEQYF,TGTGCCAGCAGATCCCCGAAGGGGGCCCCTTACGAGCAGTACTTC
few,15,-,TRBV28,TRBJ2-5,CASIPGTIFQETQYF,TGTGCCAGCATTCCCGGGACCATCTTTCAAGAGACCCAGTACTTC
-,17,TRBD2,TRBV7-7,TRBJ2-1,CASSPGGTSGGRGEQFF,TGTGCCAGCAGTCCTGGGGGAACTAGCGGGGGACGGGGTGAGCAGTTCTTC
once,14,-,TRBV29-1,TRBJ1-6,CSVSMGGDNSPLHF,TGCAGCGTCAGCATGGGGGGGGATAATTCACCCCTCCACTTT
-,15,-,TRBV4-1,TRBJ1-5,CASSQEEQGHQPQHF,TGCGCCAGCAGCCAAGAGGAACAGGGCCATCAGCCCCAGCATTTT
once,15,TRBD1,TRBV7-9,TRBJ2-5,CASSSQGAGGETQYF,TGTGCCAGCAGCTCACAGGGGGCAGGCGGAGAGACCCAGTACTTC
-,13,-,TRBV18,TRBJ1-1,CASSPTRDTEAFF,TGTGCCAGCTCACCAACCAGGGACACTGAAGCTTTCTTT
-,15,TRBD2,TRBV5-4,TRBJ2-3,CASSGTSGVGDTQYF,TGTGCCAGCAGCGGTACTAGCGGGGTTGGAGATACGCAGTATTTT
-,15,-,TRBV7-3,TRBJ2-3,CASSLNSFNTDTQYF,TGTGCCAGCAGCTTAAACAGCTTTAACACAGATACGCAGTATTTT
-,13,-,TRBV19,TRBJ2-5,CASSIGVQETQYF,TGTGCCAGTAGTATAGGAGTTCAAGAGACCCAGTACTTC
-,13,-,TRBV10-1,TRBJ2-2,CASSPGPGGELFF,TGCGCCAGCAGTCCGGGACCGGGCGGGGAGCTGTTTTTT
-,13,-,TRBV10-1,TRBJ2-3,CASSERGTDTQYF,TGCGCCAGCAGTGAAAGGGGCACAGATACGCAGTATTTT
-,15,TRBD1,TRBV5-4,TRBJ1-2,CASSWQGAENYGYTF,TGTGCCAGCAGCTGGCAGGGGGCTGAGAACTATGGCTACACCTTC
-,13,-,TRBV29-1,TRBJ1-4,CSVVLGVAEKLFF,TGCAGCGTTGTGTTGGGGGTGGCTGAAAAACTGTTTTTT
once,16,TRBD2,TRBV28,TRBJ2-5,CASSSSSGGARETQYF,TGTGCCAGCAGTTCCTCAAGCGGGGGGGCCCGCGAGACCCAGTACTTC